The 5 T cell receptor beta chains listed next were all sequenced from one sample in a study of T cell changes during pregnancy in multiple sclerosis. Produced via immunoSEQ multiplex PCR; TCRdb's table is partial and in-frame only. Counted here are roughly 49,000 clones, approximately 91% occurring once; the ten biggest clones make up around 0.29%. The sample was CD4+ T cells from peripheral blood mononuclear cells, taken in the second trimester of pregnancy. All receptors derive from a female donor with multiple sclerosis, enrolled in a pregnancy study.

Only one count was recorded for this clone. The genes are TRBV20-1 and TRBJ2-3, with D possibly matching TRBD2 (6 bases). The V end was cut by 5 bases, the J end by 8 bases, with 11 bases between. The CDR3 consists of 11 residues. Germline CDR1 DFQATT, CDR2 SNEGSKA (reference sequence). CDR3 protein: CSAPEGGTQYF. CDR3 nucleotides: TGCAGTGCTCCGGAGGGCGGTACGCAGTATTTT.

The chain uses TRBV7-3 and TRBJ2-3, with a possible D match to TRBD2 (6 bases). This CDR3 is 12 amino acids long. With 4 bases removed from V and 11 bases from J, the gap between germline ends came to 13 bases. Germline CDR1 reads SGHTA; CDR2 reads FQGTGA. In DNA form, the CDR3 reads TGTGCCAGCAGCTATAGCGGAAGGGGGCAGTATTTT. Translated, it gives CASSYSGRGQYF.

The chain has TRBV29-1 and TRBJ2-1, with D uncertain. Trimming took off 4 bases at V and 0 bases at J, with 19 bases between the two ends. CDR1 and CDR2 (germline): SQVTM, ANQGSEA. This CDR3 region has 17 residues. CDR3 sequence: CSVGAPRPRISYNEQFF. The DNA of the CDR3 is TGCAGCGTTGGGGCTCCCCGGCCCCGGATCTCCTACAATGAGCAGTTCTTC.

The gene calls are TRBV5-1 and TRBJ2-7, with D perhaps matching TRBD1 (8 bases). CDR3 length: 16 amino acids. Germline V gives CDR1 SGHRS, CDR2 YFSETQ. V lost 4 bases to trimming and J lost 0 bases, with 17 bases between them. The CDR3: CASSRRGTGLSYEQYF. The CDR3 bases are TGCGCCAGCAGCCGGCGGGGGACAGGCCTCTCCTACGAGCAGTACTTC. Looking up the rest from reference TRBV5-1 and TRBJ2-7 gives the full variable domain: KAGVTQTPRYLIKTRGQQVTLSCSPISGHRSVSWYQQTPGQGLQFLFEYFSETQRNKGNFPGRFSGRQFSNSRSEMNVSTLELGDSALYLCASSRRGTGLSYEQYFGPGTRLTVT.

The rearrangement uses TRBV19 and TRBJ1-6; 7 bases line up with TRBD1. From germline, CDR1 is LNHDA and CDR2 SQIVND (reference sequence). Trimming cost V 6 bases and J 5 bases; bases outside gene matches: 7. The CDR3 has 15 residues. CDR3 loop: CASRTGTANNSPLHF. The CDR3 nucleotides are TGTGCCAGTAGAACCGGGACAGCTAATAATTCACCCCTCCACTTT.